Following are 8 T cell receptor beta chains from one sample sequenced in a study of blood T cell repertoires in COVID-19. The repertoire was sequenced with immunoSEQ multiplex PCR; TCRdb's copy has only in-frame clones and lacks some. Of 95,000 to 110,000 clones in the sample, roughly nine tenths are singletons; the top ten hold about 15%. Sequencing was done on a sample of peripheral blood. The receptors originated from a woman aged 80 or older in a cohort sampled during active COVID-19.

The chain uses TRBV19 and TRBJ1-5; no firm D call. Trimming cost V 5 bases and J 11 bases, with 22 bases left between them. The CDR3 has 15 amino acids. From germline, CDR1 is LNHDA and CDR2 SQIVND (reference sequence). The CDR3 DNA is TGTGCCAGTAGTTACGTCGGTAACCTGGCGGAGGCCCAGCATTTT. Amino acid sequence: CASSYVGNLAEAQHF.

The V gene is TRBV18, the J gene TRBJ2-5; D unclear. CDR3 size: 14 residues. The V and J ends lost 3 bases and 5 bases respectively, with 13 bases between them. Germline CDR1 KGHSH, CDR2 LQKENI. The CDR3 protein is CASSPSATGETQYF. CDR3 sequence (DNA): TGTGCCAGCTCACCTTCAGCCACCGGGGAGACCCAGTACTTC. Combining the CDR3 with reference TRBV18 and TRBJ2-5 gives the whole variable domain NAGVMQNPRHLVRRRGQEARLRCSPMKGHSHVYWYRQLPEEGLKFMVYLQKENIIDESGMPKERFSAEFPKEGPSILRIQQVVRGDSAAYFCASSPSATGETQYFGPGTRLLVL.

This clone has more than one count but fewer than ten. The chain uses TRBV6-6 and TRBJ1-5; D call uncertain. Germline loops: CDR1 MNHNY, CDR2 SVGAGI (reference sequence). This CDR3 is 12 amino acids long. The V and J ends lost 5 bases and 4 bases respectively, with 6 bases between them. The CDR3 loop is CASSQQNQPQHF. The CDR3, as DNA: TGTGCCAGCAGTCAGCAAAATCAGCCCCAGCATTTT.

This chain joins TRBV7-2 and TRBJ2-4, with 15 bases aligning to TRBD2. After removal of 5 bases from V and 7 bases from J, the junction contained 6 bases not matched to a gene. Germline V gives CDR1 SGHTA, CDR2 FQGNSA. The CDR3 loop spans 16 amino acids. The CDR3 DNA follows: TGTGCCAGCAGCAGCCAGGGACTAGCGGGAGGCAACATTCAGTACTTC. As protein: CASSSQGLAGGNIQYF. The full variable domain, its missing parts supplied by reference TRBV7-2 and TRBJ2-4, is GAGVSQSPSNKVTEKGKDVELRCDPISGHTALYWYRQSLGQGLEFLIYFQGNSAPDKSGLPSDRFSAERTGGSVSTLTIQRTQQEDSAVYLCASSSQGLAGGNIQYFGAGTRLSVL.

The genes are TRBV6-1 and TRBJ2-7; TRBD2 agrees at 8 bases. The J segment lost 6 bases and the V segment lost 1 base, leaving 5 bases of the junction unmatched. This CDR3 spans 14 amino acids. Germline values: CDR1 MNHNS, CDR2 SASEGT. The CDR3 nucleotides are TGTGCCAGCAGTGAAGTGGCGGGGGGCTCCGAGCAGTACTTC. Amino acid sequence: CASSEVAGGSEQYF.

CDR3 amino acids: CASSHGHSNYEQYF. The DNA of the CDR3 is TGTGCCAGCAGCCACGGACATTCCAACTACGAGCAGTACTTC. The rearrangement joins TRBV7-2 to TRBJ2-7, with D perhaps TRBD1 (5 bases). The germline CDR1 and CDR2 sequences are SGHTA and FQGNSA. The CDR3 length is 14 residues. With 5 bases removed from V and 3 bases from J, the gap between germline ends came to 14 bases.

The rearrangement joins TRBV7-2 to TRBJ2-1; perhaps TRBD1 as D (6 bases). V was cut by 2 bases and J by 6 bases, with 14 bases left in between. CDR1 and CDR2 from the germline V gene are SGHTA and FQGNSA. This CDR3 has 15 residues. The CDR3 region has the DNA TGTGCCAGCAGCTTAATGTGGGGGCAGAGCAATGAGCAGTTCTTC. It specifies CASSLMWGQSNEQFF. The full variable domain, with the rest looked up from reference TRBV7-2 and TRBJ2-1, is GAGVSQSPSNKVTEKGKDVELRCDPISGHTALYWYRQSLGQGLEFLIYFQGNSAPDKSGLPSDRFSAERTGGSVSTLTIQRTQQEDSAVYLCASSLMWGQSNEQFFGPGTRLTVL.

The CDR3 nucleotides read TGTGCCAGCAGACAAGCGGGAGGCGCCACCGGGGAGCTGTTTTTT. Amino acids: CASRQAGGATGELFF. This chain links TRBV11-3 with TRBJ2-2; 9 bases are a match to TRBD2. Trimming at V came to 6 bases and at J to 4 bases, leaving 6 bases not matched to a gene. The CDR3 consists of 15 residues. Germline-derived CDR1 and CDR2 are SGHNT and YENEEA.